This T cell receptor beta chain was found in a study of T cells in Graves' hyperthyroidism and ophthalmopathy. A NOSPECS grade of at least 4, a Clinical Activity Score of at least 3 and duration under 3 months were recorded in ophthalmopathy patients. A patient was excluded if there was uncontrolled infection, other autoimmune disease, pregnancy or lactation. What was amplified from RNA transcripts were TCR beta CDR3 regions. The TCR CDR3 first-round RT-PCR relied on the HTBI primer set. TCRdb re-called the multiplex PCR reads with MiXCR, one entry per CDR3 protein. The sample has over 500,000 distinct CDR3 sequences; 15% to 20% are singletons. The table lists this clonotype with many counts. In germline, CDR1 is MNHEY, CDR2 SVGEGT. The V end lost 6 bases, the J end lost 6 bases, and 12 bases lay between the germline ends. CDR3 size: 14 residues.

This chain links TRBV6-2 or TRBV6-3 with TRBJ1-6; a possible D gene is TRBD1 (5 bases). Material: blood. This TCR was recovered from a woman under 30 with Graves' ophthalmopathy. The chain's CDR3 is CASSYDSTNSPLHF. Written as DNA, the CDR3 is TGTGCCAGCAGCTACGACAGCACTAATTCACCCCTCCACTTT.